The T cell receptor beta chain under discussion was sequenced for a study of CD4 and CD8 cells across lung adenocarcinoma regions. One entry per CDR3 protein results from TCRdb running MiXCR on the PCR reads. The table shows about 20,000 distinct CDR3 sequences, with less than 65% occurring only once. Samples came from patients with localized non-small cell lung adenocarcinoma. This clonotype was recorded many times. CDR3 length: 14 amino acids. V lost 1 base, J lost 0 bases, and 7 bases lay in between. Per germline, CDR1 SGHRS and CDR2 YFSETQ. The sequence derives from a female donor with lung adenocarcinoma. The CD4 and CD8 labels of this study may be unreliable. The chain links TRBV5-1 to TRBJ1-1; D gene unclear. The sequenced sample was CD8+ T cells from the center of a lung tumor. CDR3 protein: CASSLWELNTEAFF. The CDR3 nucleotides read TGCGCCAGCAGCTTGTGGGAGTTGAACACTGAAGCTTTCTTT.